Each of the 9 T cell receptor beta chains below was sequenced from the same sample in a study of blood T cell repertoires in COVID-19. Some clones are missing from TCRdb's copy, which holds only in-frame ones; the method was immunoSEQ multiplex PCR. The table records roughly 61,000 clones, 85% of them present only once. Sequences were obtained from peripheral blood. The receptors here all came from a man in his forties or fifties with active COVID-19.

The J gene is TRBJ2-7, the V gene TRBV6-5; weak D call: TRBD2 (5 bases). Germline loops: CDR1 MNHEY, CDR2 SVGAGI. This CDR3 is built from 14 residues. Trimming stripped 7 bases from V and 0 bases from J, with 13 bases between. The CDR3 nucleotides read TGTGCCAGCAAGGAGCGGATGATCTCCTACGAGCAGTACTTC. Translating gives CASKERMISYEQYF.

The chain is built from TRBV15 and TRBJ1-6; D unclear. In germline, CDR1 is LNHNV, CDR2 YYDKDF (reference sequence). The CDR3 covers 13 residues. V was cut by 0 bases and J by 7 bases, with 4 bases left in between. The CDR3: CATSRDTNSPLHF. DNA for the CDR3: TGTGCCACCAGCAGAGATACAAATTCACCCCTCCACTTT.

The V gene is TRBV4-1, the J gene TRBJ2-3; 8 positions agree with TRBD2. V gave up 8 bases and J gave up 2 bases; unmatched junction bases: 6. The germline V gene encodes CDR1 MGHRA and CDR2 YSYEKL. CDR3 length: 14 amino acids. The CDR3 reads CASGASGSTDTQYF. Written as DNA, the CDR3 is TGCGCCAGCGGGGCTAGCGGGTCCACAGATACGCAGTATTTT.

The J gene is TRBJ1-5, the V gene TRBV5-6, with no clear D. Germline CDR1 and CDR2: SGHDT and YYEEEE. V was pared by 0 bases and J by 2 bases, with 9 bases between. This CDR3 region has 15 residues. CDR3 nucleotide sequence: TGTGCCAGCAGCTTGGAAACCCAGGGCAATCAGCCCCAGCATTTT. This gives the protein CASSLETQGNQPQHF.

The genes are TRBV4-1 and TRBJ2-1, with D tentatively TRBD2 (6 bases). With 3 bases removed from V and 15 bases from J, the gap between germline ends came to 15 bases. The V gene's germline CDR1 is MGHRA and CDR2 YSYEKL. CDR3 length: 12 amino acids. The CDR3 nucleotides are TGCGCCAGCAGCCAGACCCGGGACTTTTTGTTCTTC. Its translation: CASSQTRDFLFF.

This clone was detected a few times. The chain has TRBV9 and TRBJ2-6; TRBD2 is a possible D gene (5 bases). Trimming cost V 3 bases and J 0 bases, with 7 bases left between them. Germline lookup yields CDR1 SGDLS and CDR2 YYNGEE. This CDR3 has 15 residues. DNA of the CDR3: TGTGCCAGCAGCGGAGGGTACTCTGGGGCCAACGTCCTGACTTTC. Protein sequence: CASSGGYSGANVLTF.

This clone appeared a few times. J is TRBJ1-1 and V is TRBV28, with 8 bases lining up with TRBD1. J gave up 5 bases and V 3 bases, and 11 bases lay outside the gene matches. This CDR3 comprises 16 residues. The germline gives CDR1 MDHEN, CDR2 SYDVKM. The CDR3 bases are TGTGCCAGCAGTTTCCCCGCTTGGACAGGGCGAACTGAAGCTTTCTTT. Translating it yields CASSFPAWTGRTEAFF.

CDR3 in DNA: TGTGCCAGCAGTTACGGGCAGCTCGGCTCCGAGCAGTACTTC. Amino acid sequence: CASSYGQLGSEQYF. The rearrangement joins TRBV6-2 or TRBV6-3 to TRBJ2-7; D remains ambiguous. The CDR3 has 14 amino acids. V was trimmed by 2 bases and J by 6 bases, leaving 14 bases between them. Per germline, CDR1 MNHEY and CDR2 SVGEGT.

The V call is TRBV15, the J call TRBJ2-2; TRBD2 agrees at 8 bases. Trimming cost V 8 bases and J 4 bases; bases outside gene matches: 6. Germline V lookup: CDR1 LNHNV, CDR2 YYDKDF (reference sequence). The CDR3 has 14 residues. Here the CDR3 reads CATRTSRGTGELFF. The CDR3 DNA follows: TGTGCCACCCGGACTAGCAGGGGCACCGGGGAGCTGTTTTTT.